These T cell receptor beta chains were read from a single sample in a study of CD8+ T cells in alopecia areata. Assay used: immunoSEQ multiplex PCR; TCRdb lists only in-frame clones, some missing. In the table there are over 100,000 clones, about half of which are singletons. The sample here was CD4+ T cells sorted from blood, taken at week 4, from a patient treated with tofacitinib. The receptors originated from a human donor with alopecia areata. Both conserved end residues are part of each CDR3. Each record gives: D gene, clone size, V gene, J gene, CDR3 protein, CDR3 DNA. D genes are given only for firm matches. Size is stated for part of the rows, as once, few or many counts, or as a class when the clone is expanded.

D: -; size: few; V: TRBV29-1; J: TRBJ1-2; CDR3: CSVSGNDGYTF; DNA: TGCAGCGTCTCCGGAAATGATGGCTACACCTTC
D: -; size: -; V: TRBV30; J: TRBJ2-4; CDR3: CASTVAKNIQYF; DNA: TGTGCCTCCACGGTAGCCAAAAACATTCAGTACTTC
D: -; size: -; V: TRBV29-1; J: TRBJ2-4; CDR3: CSAETRWYIQYF; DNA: TGCAGCGCTGAGACTAGATGGTACATTCAGTACTTC
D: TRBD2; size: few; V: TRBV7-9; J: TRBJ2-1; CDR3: CASSFPRLVAGEEQFF; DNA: TGTGCCAGCAGCTTCCCCCGGTTGGTAGCGGGAGAGGAGCAGTTCTTC
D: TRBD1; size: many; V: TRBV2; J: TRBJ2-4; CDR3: CASSRTGVYIQYF; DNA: TGTGCCAGCAGTCGGACAGGGGTCTACATTCAGTACTTC
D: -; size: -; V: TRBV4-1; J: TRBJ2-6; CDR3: CASSQDSLGGGSSGANVLTF; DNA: TGCGCCAGCAGCCAAGACTCCCTCGGTGGGGGTAGCTCTGGGGCCAACGTCCTGACTTTC
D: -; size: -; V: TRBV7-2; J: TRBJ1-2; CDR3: CASSRDGTYGYTF; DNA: TGTGCCAGCAGCCGGGACGGGACCTATGGCTACACCTTC
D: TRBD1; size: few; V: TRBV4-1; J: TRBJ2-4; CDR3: CASSQEGTGTRSSKNIQYF; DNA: TGCGCCAGCAGCCAAGAGGGGACAGGGACCCGGTCAAGCAAAAACATTCAGTACTTC
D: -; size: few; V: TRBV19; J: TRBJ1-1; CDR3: CASSTGWGSTEAFF; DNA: TGTGCCAGTAGCACGGGGTGGGGAAGCACTGAAGCTTTCTTT
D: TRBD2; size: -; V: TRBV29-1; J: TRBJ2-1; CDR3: CSVERGGNEQFF; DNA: TGCAGCGTTGAGCGGGGGGGCAATGAGCAGTTCTTC
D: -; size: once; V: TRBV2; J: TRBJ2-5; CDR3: CASSEAFIGTDLQETQYF; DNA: TGTGCCAGCAGTGAAGCTTTCATTGGGACTGACCTCCAAGAGACCCAGTACTTC
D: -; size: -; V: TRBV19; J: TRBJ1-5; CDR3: CASSIPSSLNQPQHF; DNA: TGTGCCAGTAGTATTCCATCCAGCCTCAATCAGCCCCAGCATTTT
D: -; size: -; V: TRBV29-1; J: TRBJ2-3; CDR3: CSVDPRGGARTDTQYF; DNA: TGCAGCGTTGACCCGAGGGGGGGAGCGCGAACAGATACGCAGTATTTT
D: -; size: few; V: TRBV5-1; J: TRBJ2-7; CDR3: CASSLQGTGDEQYF; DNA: TGCGCCAGCAGCTTACAGGGGACGGGGGACGAGCAGTACTTC
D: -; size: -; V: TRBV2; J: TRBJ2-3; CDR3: CASSPMTGTQYF; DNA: TGTGCCAGCAGCCCCATGACGGGTACGCAGTATTTT
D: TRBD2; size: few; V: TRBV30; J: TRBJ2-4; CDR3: CAGLGGAKNIQYF; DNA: TGTGCCGGATTGGGGGGGGCCAAAAACATTCAGTACTTC
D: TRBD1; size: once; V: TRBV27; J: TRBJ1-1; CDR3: CASSLRPRGHTEAFF; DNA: TGTGCCAGCAGTTTGCGTCCCAGGGGGCACACTGAAGCTTTCTTT